This T cell receptor beta chain was sequenced in a study of T-cell reconstitution after alpha-beta-depleted transplantation in children. Study-level findings and limits: Reportedly, roughly two months post-transplant, alpha-beta T cells arose from several hundred expanded graft clones. After one year, T-cell counts and TCRbeta diversity mostly came from new T cells.

A TCRbeta library incorporating unique molecular identifiers was prepared. TCRdb reanalysed the PCR reads using MiXCR and keeps one entry per CDR3 protein. In the table there are about 640,000 distinct CDR3 sequences, 10% to 15% of which are singletons. After removal of 8 bases from V and 5 bases from J, the junction contained 3 bases not matched to a gene. Germline lookup yields CDR1 ENHRY and CDR2 SYGVKD. The CDR3 is made up of 14 amino acids. With regard to this clonotype: Its specificity is unknown.

The sample in question was PBMCs, mostly from graft donor cells, obtained 360 days after TCRalphabeta/CD19-depleted stem cell transplant. The source of this sequence is a male patient younger than 18 who had a stem cell transplant for acute myeloid leukemia, so the T cells may come from the graft donor. The rearrangement uses TRBV10-3 and TRBJ2-2; 12 bases are shared with TRBD2. CDR3 sequence reads: CAIRLAGGTGELFF. For the CDR3, the DNA is TGTGCCATCCGCCTAGCGGGAGGGACCGGGGAGCTGTTTTTT.